This T cell receptor (beta chain) was recorded in a study of human T cells and chemical hapten exposure. Study-wide results and limits: It was expanded TCRs that formed significantly more large CDR3 similarity clusters than controls did.

TCRdb reprocessed the RACE reads via MiXCR and lists one record per CDR3 protein. The sample consists of tens of thousands of distinct CDR3 sequences, over 9.5% of them appearing once. This clonotype was detected ten times or more. Its antigen is still unknown. The germline V gene has CDR1 SGHRS and CDR2 YFSETQ. The V and J ends lost 2 bases and 3 bases respectively, with 8 bases between them. The CDR3 length is 13 residues. Documented time point: patch test 1, 2 weeks after DPC sensitization. Described treatment: therapeutic diphenylcyclopropenone sensitization with weekly scalp DPC. This chain joins TRBV5-1 and TRBJ2-5; D gene uncertain. The clonotype originates from a man aged 35 to 55 with alopecia areata. Some clones in this sample may be carry-over from other donors' samples. The starting material was whole blood, obtained in connection with sensitization to the hapten diphenylcyclopropenone (DPC). The CDR3 protein is CASSFGVEETQYF. CDR3 bases: TGCGCCAGCAGCTTCGGCGTGGAAGAGACCCAGTACTTC.